These 21 T cell receptor beta chains were all obtained from the same sample, sequenced in a study of shared clonotypes between healthy human individuals. The data were produced by immunoSEQ multiplex PCR, yet TCRdb's version contains in-frame clones alone and is incomplete. This table holds some 500,000 clones, about 96% found once. The specimen was naive CD4+ T cells sorted from blood. Subset here: CD45RA+ positively selected. These receptors were collected from a woman aged 25 to 39 in good health.

The gene calls are TRBV19 and TRBJ1-5; perhaps TRBD1 as D (6 bases). Trimming took off 6 bases at V and 5 bases at J, with 17 bases between the two ends. This CDR3 has 15 amino acids. The germline CDR1 and CDR2 sequences are LNHDA and SQIVND (reference sequence). The CDR3 DNA follows: TGTGCCAGTAGCAAAGAGGGGACATTCGATCAGCCCCAGCATTTT. It encodes CASSKEGTFDQPQHF.

The genes are TRBV11-2 and TRBJ2-5; D is perhaps TRBD2 (6 bases). Trimming stripped 5 bases from V and 5 bases from J, with 12 bases between. Germline-derived CDR1 and CDR2 are SGHAT and FQNNGV. The CDR3 covers 13 residues. The CDR3 coding sequence is TGTGCCAGCAGCCGGGACTCAGCGGAGACCCAGTACTTC. This codes for CASSRDSAETQYF.

The chain couples TRBV5-4 to TRBJ2-7, with 9 bases identical to TRBD2. After removal of 4 bases from V and 3 bases from J, the junction contained 8 bases not matched to a gene. CDR3 size: 15 residues. Germline loops: CDR1 SGHNT, CDR2 YYREEE (reference sequence). The CDR3 protein is CASSSGRPPDYEQYF. The DNA of the CDR3 is TGTGCCAGCAGCAGCGGGAGGCCCCCAGACTACGAGCAGTACTTC.

The CDR3 nucleotides are TGTGCCAGCAGTGAACTAAACATGAACACTGAAGCTTTCTTT. Translated: CASSELNMNTEAFF. The V call is TRBV6-1, the J call TRBJ1-1, with D unclear. This CDR3 has 14 residues. CDR1 and CDR2 from the germline V gene are MNHNS and SASEGT. Between the trimmed V and J ends, which lost 2 bases and 0 bases, there was a span of 7 bases.

This rearrangement joins TRBV5-6 to TRBJ1-2; D call uncertain. The germline V and J ends were trimmed by 6 bases and 4 bases, with 19 bases remaining between them. The CDR3 has 15 residues. Germline V gene data show CDR1 as SGHDT and CDR2 as YYEEEE. This chain's CDR3 is CASTSYPVRGYGYTF. In DNA form, the CDR3 reads TGTGCCAGCACCTCGTATCCGGTCCGTGGCTATGGCTACACCTTC.

This clone appeared a single time. The genes are TRBV5-6 and TRBJ2-3; perhaps TRBD2 as D (5 bases). The germline V gene encodes CDR1 SGHDT and CDR2 YYEEEE. Trimming cost V 4 bases and J 0 bases, with 18 bases left between them. This CDR3 region has 17 residues. The CDR3 DNA follows: TGTGCCAGCAGCCCGGGATTTCTCCATTCTAGCACAGATACGCAGTATTTT. It yields the protein CASSPGFLHSSTDTQYF.

The chain recombines TRBV2 with TRBJ1-5; a weak D match, TRBD1 (5 bases). The CDR3 has 13 residues. Trimming removed 7 bases from V and 4 bases from J, with 11 bases in between. Germline loops: CDR1 SNHLY, CDR2 FYNNEI. The CDR3 region has the DNA TGTGCCAGCAACAGGCGGATAAATCAGCCCCAGCATTTT. As protein: CASNRRINQPQHF.

On this clone itself: Relative to the germline gene, one junction end is altered; a read error may explain this. The gene calls are TRBV7-9 and TRBJ2-4; a weak D match, TRBD1 (5 bases). The CDR3 is 12 amino acids. Germline CDR1 SEHNR, CDR2 FQNEAQ (reference sequence). CDR3 in DNA: TGTGCCAGCTTGTTTATTGGACATCGATGTTCCTTC. It yields the protein CASLFIGHRCSF.

This chain connects TRBV29-1 to TRBJ2-1; D gene unclear. V was clipped by 3 bases and J by 5 bases, with 14 bases between them. In germline, CDR1 is SQVTM, CDR2 ANQGSEA. There are 14 residues in the CDR3. CDR3 nucleotides: TGCAGCGTTGAGATTAGGACCTGGGACAATGAGCAGTTCTTC. It codes for CSVEIRTWDNEQFF.

The gene calls are TRBV5-1 and TRBJ1-1, with D possibly matching TRBD1 (6 bases). This CDR3 is 15 amino acids long. Germline V gives CDR1 SGHRS, CDR2 YFSETQ. Trimming cost V 3 bases and J 1 base, with 13 bases left between them. CDR3 protein: CASSWPGQTNTEAFF. The CDR3 DNA is TGCGCCAGCAGCTGGCCTGGACAGACGAACACTGAAGCTTTCTTT.

V and J are TRBV11-2 and TRBJ2-1; D remains unclear. Germline-derived CDR1 and CDR2 are SGHAT and FQNNGV. The V end was cut by 2 bases, the J end by 4 bases, with 9 bases between. The CDR3 sequence is 14 residues long. The CDR3 here is CASSLRRSYNEQFF. The CDR3 DNA sequence: TGTGCCAGCAGCTTAAGGCGGTCATACAATGAGCAGTTCTTC.

The chain has TRBV5-1 and TRBJ2-5, with a weak D call TRBD2 (6 bases). Trimming removed 3 bases from V and 5 bases from J, with 26 bases in between. CDR1 is SGHRS and CDR2 is YFSETQ in the germline V gene. The CDR3 consists of 18 residues. CDR3 protein: CASSSHPRGSRAWETQYF. Written as DNA, the CDR3 is TGCGCCAGCAGCTCCCACCCCCGGGGGTCCAGGGCTTGGGAGACCCAGTACTTC.

V and J are TRBV11-1 and TRBJ2-7; possible D gene TRBD1, 6 bases. The CDR3 spans 14 residues. Trimming stripped 5 bases from V and 3 bases from J, with 14 bases between. The germline V gene has CDR1 SGHAT and CDR2 FQDESV (reference sequence). CDR3 bases: TGTGCCAGCAGCGAACGGACAGACGACTACGAGCAGTACTTC. Residues: CASSERTDDYEQYF.

V is TRBV5-4 and J is TRBJ2-4; no clear D gene. The CDR3 has 15 residues. The ends were cut back, 4 bases at V and 1 base at J, with 12 bases in the middle. In germline, CDR1 is SGHNT, CDR2 YYREEE (reference sequence). The CDR3 DNA reads as TGTGCCAGCAGCCGCACTCAAGAGGCCAAAAACATTCAGTACTTC. Amino acids: CASSRTQEAKNIQYF.

Worth noting for this clone: Within the sample, other DNA sequences also encode this same CDR3. This chain connects TRBV2 to TRBJ2-2, with 9 nucleotides matching TRBD1. V lost 6 bases to trimming and J lost 2 bases; unmatched junction nucleotides: 1. This CDR3 is 14 amino acids long. Per germline, CDR1 SNHLY and CDR2 FYNNEI. Written as DNA, the CDR3 is TGTGCCAGCAGGGGACAGGGCAACACCGGGGAGCTGTTTTTT. Residues: CASRGQGNTGELFF.

This chain joins TRBV28 and TRBJ1-2; tentative D call: TRBD1 (6 bases). V lost 3 bases and J 6 bases, leaving 11 bases between the germline ends. Germline V lookup: CDR1 MDHEN, CDR2 SYDVKM. The CDR3 totals 13 residues. CDR3 DNA sequence: TGTGCCAGCAGTTTGGGGGGACACAATGGCTACACCTTC. It codes for CASSLGGHNGYTF.

This sequence joins TRBV25-1 and TRBJ2-1; D not resolved. Germline V CDR1 and CDR2: MGHDK, SYGVNS. Trimming took off 4 bases at V and 10 bases at J, with 17 bases between the two ends. The CDR3 contains 14 residues. In nucleotides, the CDR3 is TGTGCCAGCAGTGGCCAATACAAAGCGCGGGAGCAGTTCTTC. Protein product: CASSGQYKAREQFF.

V usage is TRBV5-1 and J usage is TRBJ2-7; 7 positions match TRBD2. Germline-derived CDR1 and CDR2 are SGHRS and YFSETQ. Germline trimming cut 4 bases from V and 2 bases from J; bases unmatched to any gene: 9. The CDR3 length is 15 residues. CDR3 DNA: TGCGCCAGCAGCCCCGGGACTATTTCGGCCTACGAGCAGTACTTC. This sequence encodes CASSPGTISAYEQYF.

The rearrangement joins TRBV29-1 to TRBJ2-1; 8 nucleotides match TRBD2. Germline lookup yields CDR1 SQVTM and CDR2 ANQGSEA. The CDR3 runs 13 residues. The V gene end was trimmed by 4 bases and the J gene end by 7 bases; junction bases not matched to a gene: 6. CDR3 region: CSVVTGLVNEQFF. In DNA, the CDR3 is TGCAGCGTTGTCACGGGACTAGTGAATGAGCAGTTCTTC.

The chain uses TRBV19 and TRBJ2-7, with D unresolved. Germline V gene data show CDR1 as LNHDA and CDR2 as SQIVND (reference sequence). This CDR3 region has 15 residues. Trimming removed 3 bases at V and 3 bases at J, with 15 bases between. The chain's CDR3 is CASSMKTKSYYEQYF. The CDR3 DNA is TGTGCCAGTAGTATGAAAACGAAGAGTTACTACGAGCAGTACTTC.

The chain links TRBV25-1 to TRBJ2-5; 8 bases fit TRBD2. With 4 bases clipped from V and 2 bases from J, the junction kept 6 bases outside the gene matches. Germline lookup yields CDR1 MGHDK and CDR2 SYGVNS. The CDR3 sequence is 15 residues long. The CDR3 here is CASSAAGLGQETQYF. The CDR3, as DNA: TGTGCCAGCAGTGCGGCGGGACTAGGGCAAGAGACCCAGTACTTC.